This T cell receptor beta chain was captured in a study of T cell repertoires in cytomegalovirus infection. Study-wide background: Matching HLA type and CMV infection were both indicated by public TCR beta signatures.

TCRdb reprocessed the reads with MiXCR, giving one entry per CDR3 protein. The sample holds 200,000 or so distinct CDR3 sequences; 15% to 20% are singletons and the top ten take around 3.1%. The V and J ends lost 4 bases and 5 bases respectively, with 9 bases between them. The CDR3 extends over 12 amino acids. Germline V gene data show CDR1 as SQVTM and CDR2 as ANQGSEA. The chain employs TRBV29-1 and TRBJ2-1, with D unclear. The receptor's source is a human donor in good health (CMV status not recorded). Some clones in this sample may be carry-over from other donors' samples. Sequenced sample: PBMCs. CDR3 sequence reads: CSVAIHHNEQFF. The CDR3 bases are TGCAGCGTTGCCATCCACCACAATGAGCAGTTCTTC.